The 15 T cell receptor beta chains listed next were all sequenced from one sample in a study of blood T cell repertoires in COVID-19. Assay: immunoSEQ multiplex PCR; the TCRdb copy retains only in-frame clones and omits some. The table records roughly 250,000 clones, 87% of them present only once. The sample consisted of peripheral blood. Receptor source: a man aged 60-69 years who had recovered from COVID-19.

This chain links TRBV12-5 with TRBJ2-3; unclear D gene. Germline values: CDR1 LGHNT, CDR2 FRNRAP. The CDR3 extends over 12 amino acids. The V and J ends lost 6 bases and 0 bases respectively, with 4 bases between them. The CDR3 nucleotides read TGTGCTAGTGGCGGTAGCACAGATACGCAGTATTTT. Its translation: CASGGSTDTQYF.

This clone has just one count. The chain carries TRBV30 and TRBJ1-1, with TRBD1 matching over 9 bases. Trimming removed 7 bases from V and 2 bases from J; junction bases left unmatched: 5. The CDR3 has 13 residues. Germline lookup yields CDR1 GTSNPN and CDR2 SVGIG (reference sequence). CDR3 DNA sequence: TGTGCCTTAAGGGGACAGGGTAACACTGAAGCTTTCTTT. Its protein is CALRGQGNTEAFF.

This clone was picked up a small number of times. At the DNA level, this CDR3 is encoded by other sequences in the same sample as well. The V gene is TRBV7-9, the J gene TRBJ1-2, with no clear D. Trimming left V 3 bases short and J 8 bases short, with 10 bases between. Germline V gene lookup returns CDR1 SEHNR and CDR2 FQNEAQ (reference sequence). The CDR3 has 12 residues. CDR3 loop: CASSLGRYGYTF. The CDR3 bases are TGTGCCAGCAGCTTGGGCAGATACGGCTACACCTTC. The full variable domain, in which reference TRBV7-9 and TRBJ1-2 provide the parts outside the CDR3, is DTGVSQNPRHKITKRGQNVTFRCDPISEHNRLYWYRQTLGQGPEFLTYFQNEAQLEKSRLLSDRFSAERPKGSFSTLEIQRTEQGDSAMYLCASSLGRYGYTFGSGTRLTVV.

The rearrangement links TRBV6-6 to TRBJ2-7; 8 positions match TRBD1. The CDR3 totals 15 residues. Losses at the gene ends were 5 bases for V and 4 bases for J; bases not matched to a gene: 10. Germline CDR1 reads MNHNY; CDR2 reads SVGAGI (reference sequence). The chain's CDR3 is CASSRGMDRAYEQYF. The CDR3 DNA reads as TGTGCCAGCAGTCGCGGGATGGACAGGGCATACGAGCAGTACTTC.

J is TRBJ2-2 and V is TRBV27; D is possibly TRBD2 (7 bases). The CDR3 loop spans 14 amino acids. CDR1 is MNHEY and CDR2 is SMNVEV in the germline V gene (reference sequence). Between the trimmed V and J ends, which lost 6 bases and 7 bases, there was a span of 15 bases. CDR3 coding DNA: TGTGCCAGCAGGGAATGGGGGGGCCTCGGGGAGCTGTTTTTT. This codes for CASREWGGLGELFF.

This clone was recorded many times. The CDR3 nucleotides are TGCGCCAGCAGCTTGCTCGGGGGGGCCTTAGATACGCAGTATTTT. Protein product: CASSLLGGALDTQYF. The chain employs TRBV5-1 and TRBJ2-3; 8 nucleotides agree with TRBD2. Germline lookup yields CDR1 SGHRS and CDR2 YFSETQ. Unmatched junction bases numbered 6, after V lost 1 base and J lost 5 bases. The CDR3 loop spans 15 amino acids.

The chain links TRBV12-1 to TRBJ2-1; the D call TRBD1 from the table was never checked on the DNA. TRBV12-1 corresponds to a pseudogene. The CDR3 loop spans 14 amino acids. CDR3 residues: CASSSQDRDNEQFF. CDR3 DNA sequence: TGTGCCAGCAGCTCCCAGGACAGGGACAATGAGCAGTTCTTC.

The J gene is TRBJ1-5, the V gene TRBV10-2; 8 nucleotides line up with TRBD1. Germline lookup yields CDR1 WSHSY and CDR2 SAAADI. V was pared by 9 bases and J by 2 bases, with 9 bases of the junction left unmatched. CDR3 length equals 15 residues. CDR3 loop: CASGQGSVGNQPQHF. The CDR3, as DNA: TGCGCCAGTGGACAGGGATCGGTCGGCAATCAGCCCCAGCATTTT.

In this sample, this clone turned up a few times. CDR3 loop: CASSQGVNTEAFF. The CDR3 DNA reads TGTGCCAGCAGCCAAGGAGTGAACACTGAAGCTTTCTTT. V usage is TRBV14 and J usage is TRBJ1-1; D not certain. Germline CDR1 SGHDN, CDR2 FVKESK. The CDR3 spans 13 residues. Trimming took 1 base from V and 0 from J, leaving 3 bases between them. Full variable domain (outside the CDR3, taken from reference TRBV14 and TRBJ1-1): EAGVTQFPSHSVIEKGQTVTLRCDPISGHDNLYWYRRVMGKEIKFLLHFVKESKQDESGMPNNRFLAERTGGTYSTLKVQPAELEDSGVYFCASSQGVNTEAFFGQGTRLTVV.

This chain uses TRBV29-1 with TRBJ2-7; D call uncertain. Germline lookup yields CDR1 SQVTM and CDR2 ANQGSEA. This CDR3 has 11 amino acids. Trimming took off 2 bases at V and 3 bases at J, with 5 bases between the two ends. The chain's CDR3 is CSVELSYEQYF. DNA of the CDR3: TGCAGCGTTGAACTCAGCTACGAGCAGTACTTC.

The CDR3 sequence is CASREGSYEQYF. As DNA, the CDR3 is TGTGCCAGCAGGGAGGGCTCCTACGAGCAGTACTTC. J is TRBJ2-7 and V is TRBV12-3 or TRBV12-4; possibly TRBD2 for D (6 bases). The V end was cut by 6 bases, the J end by 0 bases, with 6 bases between. The CDR3 extends over 12 amino acids.

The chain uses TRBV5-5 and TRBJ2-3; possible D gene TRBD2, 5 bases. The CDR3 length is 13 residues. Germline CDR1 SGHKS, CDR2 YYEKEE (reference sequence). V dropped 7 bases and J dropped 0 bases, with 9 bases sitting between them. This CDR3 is CASLRRSTDTQYF. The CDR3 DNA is TGTGCCAGCCTTAGGAGGAGCACAGATACGCAGTATTTT.

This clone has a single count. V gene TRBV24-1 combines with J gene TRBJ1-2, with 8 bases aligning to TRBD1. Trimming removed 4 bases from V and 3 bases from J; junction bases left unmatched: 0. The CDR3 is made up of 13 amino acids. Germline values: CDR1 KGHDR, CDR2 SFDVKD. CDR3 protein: CATSETGDYGYTF. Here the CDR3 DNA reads TGTGCCACCAGTGAGACAGGGGACTATGGCTACACCTTC.

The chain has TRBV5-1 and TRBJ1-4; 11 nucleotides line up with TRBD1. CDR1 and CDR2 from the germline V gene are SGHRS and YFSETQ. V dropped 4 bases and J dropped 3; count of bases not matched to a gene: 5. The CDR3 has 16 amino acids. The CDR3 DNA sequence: TGCGCCAGCAGCCCCGGACAGGGGGCGGCTAATGAAAAACTGTTTTTT. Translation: CASSPGQGAANEKLFF.

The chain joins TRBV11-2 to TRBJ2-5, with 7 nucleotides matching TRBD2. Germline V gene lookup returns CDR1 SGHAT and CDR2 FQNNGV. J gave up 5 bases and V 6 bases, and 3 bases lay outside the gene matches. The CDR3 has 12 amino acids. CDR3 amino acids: CASSRGGETQYF. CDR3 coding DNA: TGTGCCAGCAGTCGCGGGGGTGAGACCCAGTACTTC.